This is a list of T cell receptor beta chains from one sample in a study of beta chain features in type 1 diabetes. Repertoires were generated with immunoSEQ multiplex PCR, while TCRdb's copy carries only in-frame clones and drops some. This table has around 710,000 clones, 9.5% to 15% appearing once. Specimen: naive CD4+ T cells from blood. The receptors stem from a man aged 25-40 years with type 1 diabetes. Both conserved end residues are part of each CDR3. The D gene is left open where the match is weak. Not all rows give a size; the values are once, few, many and, for expanded clones, a class.

D	size	J	V	length	CDR3	DNA
TRBD2	.	TRBJ2-7	TRBV28	16	CASQLAIGGSSYEQYF	TGTGCCTCCCAGTTGGCTATCGGCGGGAGCTCCTACGAGCAGTACTTC
TRBD1	few	TRBJ1-2	TRBV27	17	CASSLSSGGLTNYGYTF	TGTGCCAGCAGTTTATCGTCAGGGGGGTTAACTAACTATGGCTACACCTTC
TRBD2	few	TRBJ2-5	TRBV10-3	14	CAISGPSGEETQYF	TGTGCCATCAGTGGGCCTAGCGGGGAAGAGACCCAGTACTTC
.	few	TRBJ1-2	TRBV6-5	14	CASSYSGQWYGYTF	TGTGCCAGCAGTTACTCCGGACAGTGGTATGGCTACACCTTC
.	few	TRBJ2-5	TRBV9	15	CASSVGSPGVGTQYF	TGTGCCAGCAGCGTAGGGAGCCCGGGGGTCGGGACCCAGTACTTC
.	few	TRBJ1-1	TRBV11-1	14	CASSLALQNTEAFF	TGTGCCAGCAGCTTAGCGCTACAGAACACTGAAGCTTTCTTT
.	few	TRBJ2-3	TRBV6-5	12	CASTPRPDTQYF	TGTGCCAGCACGCCGAGGCCGGATACGCAGTATTTT
.	.	TRBJ2-7	TRBV11-1	14	CASSFSRGPYEQYF	TGTGCCAGCAGCTTTTCTCGAGGGCCCTACGAGCAGTACTTC
.	few	TRBJ2-3	TRBV7-2	16	CASSLASTQRTDTQYF	TGTGCCAGCAGCTTAGCTTCCACTCAACGCACAGATACGCAGTATTTT
TRBD1	few	TRBJ1-5	TRBV10-3	16	CAISEMAGGNNQPQHF	TGTGCCATCAGTGAGATGGCAGGGGGCAACAATCAGCCCCAGCATTTT
.	.	TRBJ2-3	TRBV20-1	11	CSSSSTDTQYF	TGCAGTTCCAGCAGCACAGATACGCAGTATTTT
.	few	TRBJ1-1	TRBV6-1	13	CASSPRENTEAFF	TGTGCCAGCAGTCCCCGCGAGAACACTGAAGCTTTCTTT
TRBD1	.	TRBJ1-4	TRBV6-5	14	CASSLGTDNEKLFF	TGTGCCAGCAGCCTGGGGACAGATAATGAAAAACTGTTTTTT
.	few	TRBJ1-5	TRBV7-9	17	CASSHSGGNEGNQPQHF	TGTGCCAGCAGCCATTCTGGGGGGAATGAGGGCAATCAGCCCCAGCATTTT
.	.	TRBJ2-1	TRBV11-2	13	CASSLDRVGEQFF	TGTGCCAGCAGCTTAGATCGGGTCGGGGAGCAGTTCTTC
.	few	TRBJ2-1	TRBV7-6	12	CASSLSRDEQFF	TGTGCCAGCAGCTTATCCCGCGATGAGCAGTTCTTC
TRBD1	.	TRBJ2-7	TRBV7-2	16	CASSFGTGGLPYEQYF	TGTGCCAGCAGCTTCGGGACAGGGGGACTTCCCTACGAGCAGTACTTC
.	.	TRBJ1-3	TRBV6-1	15	CASSSRTLTGNTIYF	TGTGCCAGCAGTAGCCGGACATTGACTGGAAACACCATATATTTT
.	.	TRBJ1-2	TRBV5-4	15	CASSLAGTLGYGYTF	TGTGCCAGCAGCTTGGCCGGGACACTAGGCTATGGCTACACCTTC
TRBD2	.	TRBJ2-3	TRBV29-1	13	CSVEGLASDTQYF	TGCAGCGTTGAGGGACTAGCGTCAGATACGCAGTATTTT
TRBD1	.	TRBJ1-4	TRBV29-1	15	CSVEGTGASNEKLFF	TGCAGCGTTGAAGGGACAGGGGCTTCTAATGAAAAACTGTTTTTT
.	.	TRBJ1-5	TRBV7-9	13	CASSSGSNQPQHF	TGTGCCAGCAGCTCAGGCAGCAATCAGCCCCAGCATTTT
.	few	TRBJ1-5	TRBV7-9	16	CASSSSPGSSNQPQHF	TGTGCCAGCAGCTCCTCCCCAGGGAGCAGCAATCAGCCCCAGCATTTT
.	few	TRBJ2-3	TRBV7-9	17	CASSFMDRSPYTDTQYF	TGTGCCAGCAGCTTTATGGATAGAAGTCCTTACACAGATACGCAGTATTTT
.	few	TRBJ1-2	TRBV19	13	CASSQQSYDGYTF	TGTGCCAGTAGCCAACAGAGTTATGATGGCTACACCTTC
.	.	TRBJ2-6	TRBV5-1	16	CASSPDSASGANVLTF	TGCGCCAGCAGCCCGGACAGCGCCTCTGGGGCCAACGTCCTGACTTTC
.	.	TRBJ2-5	TRBV5-1	14	CASSLEPREETQYF	TGCGCCAGCAGCTTGGAACCCAGGGAAGAGACCCAGTACTTC
.	.	TRBJ2-3	TRBV6-1	13	CASSRGHTSAQYF	TGTGCCAGCAGCCGGGGGCACACTTCGGCGCAGTATTTT
.	.	TRBJ2-3	TRBV5-4	16	CASSLVRGGITDTQYF	TGTGCCAGCAGCCTCGTTAGGGGGGGGATCACAGATACGCAGTATTTT
.	.	TRBJ1-5	TRBV7-6	14	CASSLEEGNQPQHF	TGTGCCAGCAGCTTAGAGGAGGGCAATCAGCCCCAGCATTTT
TRBD1	few	TRBJ2-5	TRBV7-6	16	CASSLAPGQGLETQYF	TGTGCCAGCAGCTTGGCACCGGGACAGGGTTTAGAGACCCAGTACTTC
TRBD2	.	TRBJ2-1	TRBV2	18	CASSPPGLAGVQYNEQFF	TGTGCCAGCAGCCCACCGGGACTAGCGGGGGTACAATACAATGAGCAGTTCTTC
TRBD1	few	TRBJ2-5	TRBV5-6	14	CASSAWTGGQTQYF	TGTGCCAGCAGCGCATGGACAGGGGGGCAGACCCAGTACTTC
.	.	TRBJ1-6	TRBV4-3	15	CASSQEPGPNSPLHF	TGCGCCAGCAGCCAAGAACCGGGGCCCAATTCACCCCTCCACTTT
TRBD1	.	TRBJ2-5	TRBV5-6	16	CASKPLDRGQQETQYF	TGTGCCAGCAAACCTCTGGACAGGGGGCAGCAAGAGACCCAGTACTTC
.	few	TRBJ2-5	TRBV10-3	15	CAISETGTLKETQYF	TGTGCCATCAGTGAGACAGGGACCCTAAAAGAGACCCAGTACTTC
.	.	TRBJ1-2	TRBV13	15	CASSGRTETNYGYTF	TGTGCCAGCAGCGGGAGGACAGAGACTAACTATGGCTACACCTTC
.	few	TRBJ1-1	TRBV7-9	15	CASTRTSSGGTEAFF	TGTGCCAGCACGCGGACATCATCGGGTGGGACTGAAGCTTTCTTT
.	few	TRBJ2-1	TRBV29-1	10	CSGAYNEQFF	TGCAGCGGCGCCTACAATGAGCAGTTCTTC
.	.	TRBJ2-7	TRBV7-9	14	CASSLARSLGEQYF	TGTGCCAGCAGCTTAGCCAGGTCCCTCGGCGAGCAGTACTTC
.	.	TRBJ2-5	TRBV25-1	14	CASSDGGAQKTQYF	TGTGCCAGCAGTGATGGTGGGGCGCAAAAGACCCAGTACTTC
TRBD2	few	TRBJ2-1	TRBV6-6	12	CASMRGGDEQFF	TGTGCCAGCATGCGGGGGGGCGATGAGCAGTTCTTC
TRBD1	.	TRBJ2-3	TRBV10-3	16	CAIRLPGQGAGDTQYF	TGTGCCATCAGATTACCGGGACAGGGGGCTGGTGATACGCAGTATTTT
.	.	TRBJ2-1	TRBV7-8	13	CASSFRLANEQFF	TGTGCCAGCAGCTTTAGACTTGCGAATGAGCAGTTCTTC
TRBD1	.	TRBJ2-1	TRBV9	18	CASSVAWEDRGPHNEQFF	TGTGCCAGCAGCGTAGCATGGGAGGACAGGGGGCCGCACAATGAGCAGTTCTTC
TRBD1	.	TRBJ1-5	TRBV18	15	CASSPLQGAGQPQHF	TGTGCCAGCTCACCACTACAGGGGGCAGGCCAGCCCCAGCATTTT
.	few	TRBJ2-1	TRBV2	14	CASNKAGPYNEQFF	TGTGCCAGCAACAAGGCGGGGCCCTACAATGAGCAGTTCTTC
.	few	TRBJ2-1	TRBV5-1	12	CASSLGVNEQFF	TGCGCCAGCAGCTTAGGAGTAAATGAGCAGTTCTTC
TRBD1	.	TRBJ1-5	TRBV2	14	CASSAGGGYQPQHF	TGTGCCAGCAGTGCAGGGGGCGGGTATCAGCCCCAGCATTTT
.	few	TRBJ2-2	TRBV5-4	14	CASSAGQSTGELFF	TGTGCCAGCAGCGCCGGACAGTCCACCGGGGAGCTGTTTTTT
.	few	TRBJ1-4	TRBV5-6	17	CASSPGGRGAPNEKLFF	TGTGCCAGCAGCCCAGGAGGCAGGGGTGCACCTAATGAAAAACTGTTTTTT